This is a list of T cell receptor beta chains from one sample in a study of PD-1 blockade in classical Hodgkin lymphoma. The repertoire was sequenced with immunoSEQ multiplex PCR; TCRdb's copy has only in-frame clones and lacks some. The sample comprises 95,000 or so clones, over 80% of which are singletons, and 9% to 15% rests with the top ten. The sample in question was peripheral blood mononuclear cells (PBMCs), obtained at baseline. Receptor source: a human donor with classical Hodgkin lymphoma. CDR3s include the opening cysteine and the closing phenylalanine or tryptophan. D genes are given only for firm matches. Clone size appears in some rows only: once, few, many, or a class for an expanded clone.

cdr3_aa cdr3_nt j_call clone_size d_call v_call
CASSQDGDVAYEQYF TGCGCCAGCAGCCAAGATGGGGACGTCGCCTACGAGCAGTACTTC TRBJ2-7 NA NA TRBV4-3
CASSAGGVQPQHF TGTGCCAGCAGCGCAGGGGGAGTTCAGCCCCAGCATTTT TRBJ1-5 NA TRBD1 TRBV7-9
CASNYPGGVNTEAFF TGTGCCAGCAACTACCCGGGGGGGGTGAACACTGAAGCTTTCTTT TRBJ1-1 few NA TRBV28
CASSLLAGVTGANVLTF TGTGCCAGCAGCTTATTAGCGGGCGTCACTGGGGCCAACGTCCTGACTTTC TRBJ2-6 NA TRBD2 TRBV7-2
CATSRDRREGRVDGYTF TGTGCCACCAGCAGAGATCGTAGGGAGGGTAGGGTCGATGGCTACACCTTC TRBJ1-2 NA NA TRBV15
CSGERENRAQYF TGCAGCGGTGAGCGGGAAAATCGGGCGCAGTATTTT TRBJ2-3 once TRBD2 TRBV29-1
CASSFGGSNTEAFF TGTGCCAGCAGTTTTGGGGGTAGTAACACTGAAGCTTTCTTT TRBJ1-1 NA NA TRBV28
CATGSRNIQYF TGTGCCACGGGCTCCCGGAACATTCAGTACTTC TRBJ2-4 NA NA TRBV6-6
CASSYSGTNYYGYTF TGTGCCAGTAGTTATTCGGGGACAAATTACTATGGCTACACCTTC TRBJ1-2 NA NA TRBV19
CASSLGARGSTNEKLFF TGTGCCAGCAGCTTAGGGGCTCGGGGGTCGACTAATGAAAAACTGTTTTTT TRBJ1-4 NA NA TRBV11-2
CASSLARAGGKYF TGTGCCAGCAGCTTGGCCCGAGCGGGCGGAAAGTATTTT TRBJ2-3 NA NA TRBV5-8
CASSAPTPGHSYEQYF TGTGCCAGCAGTGCCCCGACACCGGGCCACTCCTACGAGCAGTACTTC TRBJ2-7 few NA TRBV28
CASSLRAGTPLPPYEQYF TGTGCCAGCAGTTTAAGGGCCGGGACCCCCCTTCCTCCCTACGAGCAGTACTTC TRBJ2-7 NA NA TRBV28
CASSPPNRDIYNEQFF TGTGCCAGCTCACCACCTAACAGGGACATCTACAATGAGCAGTTCTTC TRBJ2-1 once NA TRBV18
CASSLVGASGNTIYF TGTGCCAGCAGCTTGGTGGGGGCGTCCGGAAACACCATATATTTT TRBJ1-3 NA NA TRBV5-6
CASSLWTGVGTDTQYF TGTGCCAGCAGCTTATGGACGGGAGTCGGCACAGATACGCAGTATTTT TRBJ2-3 once NA TRBV7-9
CASSFHGREQFF TGTGCCAGCAGCTTCCACGGTCGTGAGCAGTTCTTC TRBJ2-1 once NA TRBV5-6
CSAAGTSNNEQFF TGCAGCGCAGCCGGGACATCAAACAATGAGCAGTTCTTC TRBJ2-1 NA NA TRBV29-1
CASTWEAHTGELFF TGTGCCAGTACGTGGGAGGCTCACACCGGGGAGCTGTTTTTT TRBJ2-2 NA NA TRBV10-3
CASSSNGLAGVTGELFF TGTGCCAGCAGCTCTAATGGACTAGCGGGAGTAACCGGGGAGCTGTTTTTT TRBJ2-2 NA TRBD2 TRBV11-3
CASNPGYTGELFF TGTGCCAGCAATCCGGGATACACCGGGGAGCTGTTTTTT TRBJ2-2 NA NA TRBV6-5
CASEDSGRDYNEQFF TGTGCCAGCGAGGATAGCGGGAGGGACTACAATGAGCAGTTCTTC TRBJ2-1 NA TRBD2 TRBV2
CASSPLLADSSGNTIYF TGTGCCAGCAGCCCCCTTTTGGCGGACAGCTCTGGAAACACCATATATTTT TRBJ1-3 NA NA TRBV4-2
CASSLASVKETQYF TGTGCCAGCAGCTTAGCGTCCGTAAAAGAGACCCAGTACTTC TRBJ2-5 NA NA TRBV7-8
CASSPVGLEDEQFF TGTGCCAGCTCACCGGTAGGGCTAGAGGATGAGCAGTTCTTC TRBJ2-1 NA NA TRBV18
CASSEYGGTGYEQYF TGTGCCAGCAGTGAATACGGCGGGACAGGTTACGAGCAGTACTTC TRBJ2-7 NA TRBD1 TRBV6-1
CASNPIGGMNTEAFF TGTGCCAGCAACCCAATAGGGGGGATGAACACTGAAGCTTTCTTT TRBJ1-1 few NA TRBV5-4